This T cell receptor (beta chain) originates from a study of shared clonotypes between healthy human individuals. Study findings and constraints: Memory subsets had estimated richness that was generally smaller than that of naive subsets.

Every immunoSEQ plate was one replicate of a subset's evenly spread DNA. The assay was immunoSEQ multiplex PCR, and TCRdb's table has in-frame clones only and misses some. This sample has about 2,100,000 clones, with about 93% found just once. Germline V gene data show CDR1 as SGHNT and CDR2 as YYREEE (reference sequence). This CDR3 is 14 amino acids long. V lost 6 bases, J lost 7 bases, and 19 bases lay in between. Comment on this clone: Its target is not known.

CD45RO negativity and positive selection for CCR7 defined naive CD8 cells, a population that excluded terminally differentiated effector memory CD45RA+ cells. All donors were Caucasian adults living in Nashville, Tennessee. The chain has TRBV5-4 and TRBJ1-2; D remains ambiguous. Sequenced input: naive CD8+ T cells from PBMCs. The receptor was isolated from a man aged 18 to 30 in good health. Some clones in this sample may be carry-over from other donors' samples. The CDR3 loop reads CASTRPNEESGYTF. The CDR3 DNA follows: TGTGCCAGCACCAGACCGAATGAAGAAAGTGGCTACACCTTC.